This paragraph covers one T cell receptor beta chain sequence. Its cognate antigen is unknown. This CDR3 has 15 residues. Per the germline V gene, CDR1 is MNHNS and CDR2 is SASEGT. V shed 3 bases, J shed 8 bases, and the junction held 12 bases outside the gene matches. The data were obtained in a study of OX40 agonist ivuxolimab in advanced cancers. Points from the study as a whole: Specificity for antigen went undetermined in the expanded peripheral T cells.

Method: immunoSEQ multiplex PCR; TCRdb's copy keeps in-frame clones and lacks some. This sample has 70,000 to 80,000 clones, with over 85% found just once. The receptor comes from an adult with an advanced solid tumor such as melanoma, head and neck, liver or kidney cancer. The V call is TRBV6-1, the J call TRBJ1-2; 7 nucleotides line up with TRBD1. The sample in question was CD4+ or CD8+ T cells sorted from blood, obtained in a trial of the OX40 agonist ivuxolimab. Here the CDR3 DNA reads TGTGCCAGCAGTGATTACCCAGGGGGGGTTCGGGGCTACACCTTC. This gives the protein CASSDYPGGVRGYTF.